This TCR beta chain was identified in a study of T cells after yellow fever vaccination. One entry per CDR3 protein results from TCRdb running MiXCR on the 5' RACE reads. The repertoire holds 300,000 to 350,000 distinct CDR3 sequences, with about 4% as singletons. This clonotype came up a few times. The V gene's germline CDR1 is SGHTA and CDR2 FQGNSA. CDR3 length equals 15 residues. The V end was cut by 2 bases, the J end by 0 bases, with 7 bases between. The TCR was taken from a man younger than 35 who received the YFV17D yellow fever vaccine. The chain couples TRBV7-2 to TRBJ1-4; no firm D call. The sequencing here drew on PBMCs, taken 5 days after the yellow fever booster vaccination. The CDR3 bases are TGTGCCAGCAGCTTATCGACAACAACTAATGAAAAACTGTTTTTT. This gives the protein CASSLSTTTNEKLFF.